Below are 25 T cell receptor beta chains sequenced from a single sample in a study of shared clonotypes between healthy human individuals. Libraries were prepared by immunoSEQ multiplex PCR; TCRdb keeps only in-frame clonotypes and omits some of them. This sample yields around 980,000 clones, of which more than 75% are seen a single time; roughly 0.62% belongs to the top ten. The specimen sequenced was memory CD4+ T cells from PBMCs. This sample's subset: CD45RA-negative fraction. The receptors here all came from a man between 18 and 35 years old in good health. Some clones in this sample may be carry-over from other donors' samples.

Remarks on this clone: This may come from a read error, since a much larger clone is one base off. The same CDR3 is also encoded by other DNA sequences in this sample. The genes are TRBV7-9 and TRBJ1-1, with D uncertain. Deletions cut 3 bases from V and 1 base from J, with 6 bases between. The germline gives CDR1 SEHNR, CDR2 FQNEAQ (reference sequence). This CDR3 region has 13 residues. The CDR3 nucleotides read TGTGCCAGCAGCTTTAGTGGGAACACTGAAGCTTTCTTT. Translated: CASSFSGNTEAFF.

The CDR3: CAWSFGGPGNTIYF. The CDR3, as DNA: TGTGCCTGGAGTTTCGGGGGGCCTGGAAACACCATATATTTT. V gene TRBV30 combines with J gene TRBJ1-3; tentative D call: TRBD1 (6 bases). Germline V lookup: CDR1 GTSNPN, CDR2 SVGIG (reference sequence). This CDR3 contains 14 residues. V was pared by 2 bases and J by 2 bases, with 10 bases between. The variable domain in full, completed from reference TRBV30 and TRBJ1-3, reads SQTIHQWPATLVQPVGSPLSLECTVEGTSNPNLYWYRQAAGRGLQLLFYSVGIGQISSEVPQNLSASRPQDRQFILSSKKLLLSDSGFYLCAWSFGGPGNTIYFGEGSWLTVV.

The J gene is TRBJ2-7, the V gene TRBV19; 8 bases are shared with TRBD1. From germline, CDR1 is LNHDA and CDR2 SQIVND (reference sequence). The J segment lost 7 bases and the V segment lost 5 bases, leaving 13 bases of the junction unmatched. The CDR3 covers 15 residues. CDR3 DNA: TGTGCCAGTAGTGGGCCGGGGACAGGCACCCGGGAGCAGTACTTC. Its translation: CASSGPGTGTREQYF. The full variable domain, in which reference TRBV19 and TRBJ2-7 provide the parts outside the CDR3, is DGGITQSPKYLFRKEGQNVTLSCEQNLNHDAMYWYRQDPGQGLRLIYYSQIVNDFQKGDIAEGYSVSREKKESFPLTVTSAQKNPTAFYLCASSGPGTGTREQYFGPGTRLTVT.

The chain couples TRBV30 to TRBJ1-2; the match to TRBD1 covers 10 bases. Unmatched junction bases numbered 17, after V lost 8 bases and J lost 2 bases. Germline-derived CDR1 and CDR2 are GTSNPN and SVGIG (reference sequence). The CDR3 totals 17 residues. CDR3 in amino acids: CALRRTGGTKLNYGYTF. CDR3 nucleotide sequence: TGTGCCCTAAGACGGACAGGGGGAACCAAACTCAACTATGGCTACACCTTC.

This clone was picked up one time. CDR3 region: CASSLDLAGGYEQYF. CDR3 coding DNA: TGTGCCAGCAGCTTAGATCTTGCGGGAGGTTACGAGCAGTACTTC. The gene calls are TRBV7-8 and TRBJ2-7; 8 nucleotides line up with TRBD2. The CDR3 runs to 15 residues. J gave up 4 bases and V 1 base, and 6 bases lay outside the gene matches. Germline assignment: CDR1 SGHVS and CDR2 FQNEAQ.

Many counts were recorded for this clone. In the same sample, other DNA sequences code for this CDR3. CDR3 sequence (DNA): TGTGCCAGCAGTGGCAGCGGGCCGGAGACCCAGTACTTC. It encodes CASSGSGPETQYF. The V gene is TRBV2, the J gene TRBJ2-5; a weak D match, TRBD2 (6 bases). Trimming took 4 bases from V and 5 from J, leaving 11 bases between them. The CDR3 totals 13 residues. Per germline, CDR1 SNHLY and CDR2 FYNNEI.

Note on this clone: Given a much more abundant clone one base away, this may be a read error. This specimen includes other DNA sequences encoding the same CDR3. CDR3: CASSVDGDFGNTIYF. For the CDR3, the DNA is TGTGCCAGCAGCGTAGATGGGGATTTTGGAAACACCATATATTTT. The V and J genes are TRBV9 and TRBJ1-3; D not resolved. The CDR3 has 15 residues. V shed 0 bases and J shed 3 bases, with 10 bases lying between them. Germline V lookup: CDR1 SGDLS, CDR2 YYNGEE.

For this clone: The sample holds other DNA sequences that translate to the same CDR3. This chain connects TRBV9 to TRBJ2-5; 13 bases are shared with TRBD2. This CDR3 is built from 16 residues. Germline V CDR1 and CDR2: SGDLS, YYNGEE. The V gene end was trimmed by 3 bases and the J gene end by 5 bases; junction bases not matched to a gene: 7. This CDR3 reads CASSGTSGRAGETQYF. The CDR3, as DNA: TGTGCCAGCAGCGGAACTAGCGGGAGGGCGGGGGAGACCCAGTACTTC. Full variable domain (missing parts from reference TRBV9 and TRBJ2-5): DSGVTQTPKHLITATGQRVTLRCSPRSGDLSVYWYQQSLDQGLQFLIQYYNGEERAKGNILERFSAQQFPDLHSELNLSSLELGDSALYFCASSGTSGRAGETQYFGPGTRLLVL.

This clone was detected only once. V gene TRBV5-1 combines with J gene TRBJ1-1, with a possible D match to TRBD1 (6 bases). Trimming pared 0 bases from V and 4 bases from J, leaving 13 bases between. CDR3 length: 15 residues. Looked up from germline, CDR1 is SGHRS and CDR2 is YFSETQ. The CDR3 DNA reads as TGCGCCAGCAGCTTGGGGACCAGGGGTTCCACTGAAGCTTTCTTT. It specifies CASSLGTRGSTEAFF.

This sequence joins TRBV28 and TRBJ2-4; D could derive from TRBD1 or TRBD2 (5 bases each). Trimming pared 2 bases from V and 7 bases from J, leaving 15 bases between. In germline, CDR1 is MDHEN, CDR2 SYDVKM. The length of the CDR3 is 15 residues. The CDR3 region has the DNA TGTGCCAGCAGTTTAGGGGGTACCACGTATAACATTCAGTACTTC. Translated: CASSLGGTTYNIQYF.

The genes are TRBV2 and TRBJ2-7, with unresolved D. V dropped 6 bases and J dropped 1 base, with 10 bases sitting between them. The CDR3 is 13 residues long. Germline CDR1 SNHLY, CDR2 FYNNEI. CDR3 nucleotide sequence: TGTGCCAGCAGCCTGGACGGTTCCTACGAGCAGTACTTC. Its protein is CASSLDGSYEQYF.

In regard to this clone: One junction end disagrees with the germline gene, perhaps due to a read error. This chain connects TRBV18 to TRBJ1-2; weak D call: TRBD1 (5 bases). Germline V CDR1 and CDR2: KGHSH, LQKENI. This CDR3 comprises 15 residues. The CDR3 here is CASPPVNSKGYGYTF. The CDR3 nucleotides read TGTGCCAGCCCACCAGTTAACAGCAAGGGGTATGGCTACACCTTC.

V and J are TRBV18 and TRBJ2-3; no firm D call. The V gene's germline CDR1 is KGHSH and CDR2 LQKENI. This CDR3 contains 14 residues. V was pared by 4 bases and J by 1 base, with 9 bases between. The CDR3 bases are TGTGCCAGCTCACTTGCTTGGGGCACAGATACGCAGTATTTT. Protein: CASSLAWGTDTQYF.

The chain links TRBV27 to TRBJ1-1; D is ambiguous. Trimming removed 1 base at V and 4 bases at J, with 16 bases between. The germline gives CDR1 MNHEY, CDR2 SMNVEV (reference sequence). The CDR3 length is 16 residues. CDR3 sequence (DNA): TGTGCCAGCAGTTTATTTCACAGTACCATGAGCACTGAAGCTTTCTTT. Translated, it gives CASSLFHSTMSTEAFF.

V usage is TRBV7-3 and J usage is TRBJ2-3, with D perhaps matching TRBD1 (6 bases). Germline V gene lookup returns CDR1 SGHTA and CDR2 FQGTGA. The CDR3 is made up of 15 amino acids. The V end lost 5 bases, the J end lost 3 bases, and 15 bases lay between the germline ends. This CDR3 is CASSRSGAWTDTQYF. In DNA form, the CDR3 reads TGTGCCAGCAGCAGATCAGGGGCGTGGACAGATACGCAGTATTTT.

V and J are TRBV11-2 and TRBJ2-5, with 7 positions matching TRBD2. The trim removed 6 bases at V and 0 bases at J, leaving 4 bases unmatched. The CDR3 loop spans 14 amino acids. The germline CDR1 and CDR2 sequences are SGHAT and FQNNGV. CDR3 sequence reads: CASRRTSDQETQYF. The DNA for the CDR3 is TGTGCCAGCAGGCGAACTAGCGACCAAGAGACCCAGTACTTC.

This chain connects TRBV21-1 to TRBJ2-1; TRBD1 is the table's D call, not checked against the DNA. TRBV21-1 is a documented pseudogene. The CDR3 runs to 17 residues. CDR3 DNA: TGTGCCAGCAGCAAAGCGGGCTACACCTTTCAATACAATGAGCAGTTCTTC. It codes for CASSKAGYTFQYNEQFF.

This chain links TRBV6-1 with TRBJ2-3; 8 bases are a match to TRBD1. This CDR3 region has 15 residues. Germline V gene sequence: CDR1 MNHNS, CDR2 SASEGT. V was pared by 6 bases and J by 5 bases, with 10 bases of the junction left unmatched. The CDR3 spells CASSERTGRGDTQYF. For the CDR3, the DNA is TGTGCCAGCAGCGAGAGGACAGGGCGGGGAGATACGCAGTATTTT.

The gene calls are TRBV11-2 and TRBJ2-1, with a possible D match to TRBD2 (5 bases). The CDR3 contains 16 residues. Trimming took 1 base from V and 0 from J, leaving 10 bases between them. Germline loops: CDR1 SGHAT, CDR2 FQNNGV. The CDR3 here is CASSLAGLFSYNEQFF. CDR3 bases: TGTGCCAGCAGCTTAGCGGGATTATTCTCCTACAATGAGCAGTTCTTC. Based on the CDR3 plus reference TRBV11-2 and TRBJ2-1, the full variable domain is EAGVAQSPRYKIIEKRQSVAFWCNPISGHATLYWYQQILGQGPKLLIQFQNNGVVDDSQLPKDRFSAERLKGVDSTLKIQPAKLEDSAVYLCASSLAGLFSYNEQFFGPGTRLTVL.

CDR3 in amino acids: CASSSLAQGTKRTGELFF. The CDR3 DNA is TGTGCCAGCAGCTCGCTGGCTCAAGGGACCAAACGCACCGGGGAGCTGTTTTTT. The chain employs TRBV11-2 and TRBJ2-2, with D perhaps assigned TRBD1 or TRBD2 (5 bases each). Trimming took 4 bases from V and 4 from J, leaving 22 bases between them. The CDR3 length is 18 residues. From germline, CDR1 is SGHAT and CDR2 FQNNGV.

This clone came up once. The genes are TRBV5-6 and TRBJ2-3; 8 bases line up with TRBD1. Trimming took 4 bases from V and 2 from J; bases not matched to a gene: 6. From germline, CDR1 is SGHDT and CDR2 YYEEEE. This CDR3 region has 15 residues. The CDR3 spells CASSSLGQVTDTQYF. The CDR3 DNA is TGTGCCAGCAGCAGCTTGGGACAGGTCACAGATACGCAGTATTTT.

The gene calls are TRBV25-1 and TRBJ1-2; 7 nucleotides line up with TRBD1. Per germline, CDR1 MGHDK and CDR2 SYGVNS. The CDR3 is 13 residues long. After removal of 9 bases from V and 4 bases from J, the junction contained 8 bases not matched to a gene. The CDR3 DNA reads as TGTGCCAGTGACCGGGACAGACCCTATGGCTACACCTTC. Translation gives CASDRDRPYGYTF.

The CDR3 nucleotides are TGTGCCAGCAGCGCCTACAGGGGTAAGTCCTACGAGCAGTACTTC. Translated, it gives CASSAYRGKSYEQYF. The chain joins TRBV9 to TRBJ2-7, with TRBD1 identical over 7 bases. V lost 3 bases and J lost 1; bases outside the gene matches: 7. The CDR3 runs 15 residues. CDR1 SGDLS and CDR2 YYNGEE come from the germline V gene.

The chain links TRBV7-2 to TRBJ1-2; D gene ambiguous. Germline V gives CDR1 SGHTA, CDR2 FQGNSA. The CDR3 length is 14 residues. V lost 2 bases and J lost 3, with 10 bases in between. CDR3 DNA: TGTGCCAGCAGCTTACAGGACCAGTACTATGGCTACACCTTC. This encodes CASSLQDQYYGYTF.

This rearrangement joins TRBV30 to TRBJ2-5, with D perhaps matching TRBD1 (6 bases). The V and J ends lost 5 bases and 1 base respectively, with 17 bases between them. The CDR3 has 15 amino acids. Germline CDR1 is GTSNPN and CDR2 is SVGIG (reference sequence). Written as DNA, the CDR3 is TGTGCCTGGGGACTGGGGACACGAGCCCAAGAGACCCAGTACTTC. It translates to CAWGLGTRAQETQYF.